This TCR beta chain was found in a study of blood T cell repertoires in COVID-19. About the study: Spain, Italy and the United States supplied samples that represented acute and convalescent COVID-19. Sample material is recorded as cDNA or gDNA derived from T cells, B-cell-depleted T cells, or PBMCs.

The germline CDR1 and CDR2 sequences are SGHTA and FQGNSA. The CDR3 loop spans 16 amino acids. The V gene end was trimmed by 5 bases and the J gene end by 4 bases; junction bases not matched to a gene: 8. Per the original data handling: Reference gene primer amplification in the assay estimated nucleated cell counts. This table comes from immunoSEQ multiplex PCR, and its TCRdb copy is limited to in-frame clones, with some not included. V and J calls and clone size are given by that table; D and trimming were obtained from the DNA. The sample gives 200,000 to 300,000 clones, 86% of which show up once; around 10% is in the top ten.

The chain uses TRBV7-2 and TRBJ2-1; 10 nucleotides match TRBD2. Input material: peripheral blood. The source of this sequence is a man aged 40-50 years who had recovered from COVID-19. In nucleotides, the CDR3 is TGTGCCAGCAGCCTCACTGGAGCGGGGGGGTACAATGAGCAGTTCTTC. The encoded protein is CASSLTGAGGYNEQFF. Together with reference TRBV7-2 and TRBJ2-1, the CDR3 gives the full variable domain: GAGVSQSPSNKVTEKGKDVELRCDPISGHTALYWYRQSLGQGLEFLIYFQGNSAPDKSGLPSDRFSAERTGGSVSTLTIQRTQQEDSAVYLCASSLTGAGGYNEQFFGPGTRLTVL.